Listed below are T cell receptor beta chains from one sample, sequenced in a study of T cell repertoires in cytomegalovirus infection. One entry per CDR3 protein results from TCRdb running MiXCR on the reads. This repertoire shows under 200,000 distinct CDR3 sequences, 7.5% to 10% found once; its top ten account for approximately 4.2%. The specimen sequenced was PBMCs. The receptors originated from a human donor in good health (CMV status not recorded). Some clones in this sample may be carry-over from other donors' samples. Each CDR3 is given with its conserved first and last residue. Each record gives: clone size, D gene, CDR3 length, V gene, J gene, CDR3 DNA, CDR3 protein. The D gene is left open where the match is weak. Part of the rows lack a size; the others show once, few, many or a class for expanded clones.

clone size: many; D gene: TRBD2; CDR3 length: 17; V gene: TRBV6-2/TRBV6-3; J gene: TRBJ2-1; CDR3 DNA: TGTGCCAGCAGTTACGTATGGAGTAGCGGGGGGGAGAATGAGCAGTTCTTC; CDR3 protein: CASSYVWSSGGENEQFF
clone size: many; D gene: .; CDR3 length: 12; V gene: TRBV7-9; J gene: TRBJ2-5; CDR3 DNA: TGTGCCACTTTAGCTAGGGAAGAGACCCAGTACTTC; CDR3 protein: CATLAREETQYF
clone size: few; D gene: .; CDR3 length: 15; V gene: TRBV28; J gene: TRBJ2-2; CDR3 DNA: TGTGCCAGCAGTACCACAGGGTCACGGACCGGGGAGCTGTTTTTT; CDR3 protein: CASSTTGSRTGELFF
clone size: many; D gene: TRBD2; CDR3 length: 16; V gene: TRBV7-2; J gene: TRBJ2-3; CDR3 DNA: TGTGCCAGCAGCTTTCCCGTGGGGACTAGAACGGATACGCAGTATTTT; CDR3 protein: CASSFPVGTRTDTQYF
clone size: many; D gene: .; CDR3 length: 15; V gene: TRBV7-2; J gene: TRBJ2-7; CDR3 DNA: TGTGCCAGCAGCTTAGCCACGGTAGGCTCCTACGAGCAGTACTTC; CDR3 protein: CASSLATVGSYEQYF
clone size: few; D gene: TRBD2; CDR3 length: 16; V gene: TRBV6-6; J gene: TRBJ2-1; CDR3 DNA: TGTGCCAGCAGTTTGACTAGCGGGGGGGCTTCCAATGAGCAGTTCTTC; CDR3 protein: CASSLTSGGASNEQFF
clone size: many; D gene: TRBD2; CDR3 length: 15; V gene: TRBV7-2; J gene: TRBJ2-3; CDR3 DNA: TGTGCCAGCAGCTTGTTATCGGGGGGAGGAGATACGCAGTATTTT; CDR3 protein: CASSLLSGGGDTQYF
clone size: many; D gene: .; CDR3 length: 15; V gene: TRBV7-2; J gene: TRBJ1-1; CDR3 DNA: TGTGCCAGCAGCCCTAGCTTGGAGGTACACACTGAAGCTTTCTTT; CDR3 protein: CASSPSLEVHTEAFF
clone size: many; D gene: .; CDR3 length: 14; V gene: TRBV6-5; J gene: TRBJ2-3; CDR3 DNA: TGTGCCAGCAGTTCAACAGGCCTTTCAGATACGCAGTATTTT; CDR3 protein: CASSSTGLSDTQYF
clone size: few; D gene: .; CDR3 length: 12; V gene: TRBV7-8; J gene: TRBJ2-7; CDR3 DNA: TGTGCCAGCAGCTTAGCGGGGGGTACTAGGTACTTC; CDR3 protein: CASSLAGGTRYF
clone size: many; D gene: .; CDR3 length: 17; V gene: TRBV4-3; J gene: TRBJ2-6; CDR3 DNA: TGCGCCAGCAGCCAAGACAGGTCAAGCTCTGGGGCCAACGTCCTGACTTTC; CDR3 protein: CASSQDRSSSGANVLTF
clone size: many; D gene: .; CDR3 length: 17; V gene: TRBV7-2; J gene: TRBJ1-2; CDR3 DNA: TGTGCCAGCAGCTTAAGGTCCGGGAGGGGGGGGACCTATGGCTACACCTTC; CDR3 protein: CASSLRSGRGGTYGYTF
clone size: few; D gene: TRBD1; CDR3 length: 17; V gene: TRBV12-3/TRBV12-4; J gene: TRBJ1-5; CDR3 DNA: TGTGCCAGCAGCTTAAAATGGCCGGGACAGAAAAATCAGCCCCAGCATTTT; CDR3 protein: CASSLKWPGQKNQPQHF
clone size: many; D gene: .; CDR3 length: 16; V gene: TRBV7-2; J gene: TRBJ1-1; CDR3 DNA: TGTGCCAGCAGCTCTACTCCCGTGGGGGTAAGCACTGAAGCTTTCTTT; CDR3 protein: CASSSTPVGVSTEAFF
clone size: .; D gene: TRBD1; CDR3 length: 14; V gene: TRBV7-6; J gene: TRBJ1-5; CDR3 DNA: TGTGCCAGCAGCTTGATAGGGGGCGGACAGCCCCAGCATTTT; CDR3 protein: CASSLIGGGQPQHF
clone size: many; D gene: TRBD2; CDR3 length: 14; V gene: TRBV6-2/TRBV6-3; J gene: TRBJ2-3; CDR3 DNA: TGTGCCAGCAAGACTAGCGGACGAGGGGATACGCAGTATTTT; CDR3 protein: CASKTSGRGDTQYF
clone size: few; D gene: .; CDR3 length: 15; V gene: TRBV18; J gene: TRBJ1-6; CDR3 DNA: TGTGCCAGCTCACCAAATCTTCAGGGGAATTCACCCCTCCACTTT; CDR3 protein: CASSPNLQGNSPLHF
clone size: few; D gene: .; CDR3 length: 13; V gene: TRBV7-6; J gene: TRBJ2-1; CDR3 DNA: TGTGCCAGCAGCTTAGGTCTCGGCTATGAGCAGTTCTTC; CDR3 protein: CASSLGLGYEQFF